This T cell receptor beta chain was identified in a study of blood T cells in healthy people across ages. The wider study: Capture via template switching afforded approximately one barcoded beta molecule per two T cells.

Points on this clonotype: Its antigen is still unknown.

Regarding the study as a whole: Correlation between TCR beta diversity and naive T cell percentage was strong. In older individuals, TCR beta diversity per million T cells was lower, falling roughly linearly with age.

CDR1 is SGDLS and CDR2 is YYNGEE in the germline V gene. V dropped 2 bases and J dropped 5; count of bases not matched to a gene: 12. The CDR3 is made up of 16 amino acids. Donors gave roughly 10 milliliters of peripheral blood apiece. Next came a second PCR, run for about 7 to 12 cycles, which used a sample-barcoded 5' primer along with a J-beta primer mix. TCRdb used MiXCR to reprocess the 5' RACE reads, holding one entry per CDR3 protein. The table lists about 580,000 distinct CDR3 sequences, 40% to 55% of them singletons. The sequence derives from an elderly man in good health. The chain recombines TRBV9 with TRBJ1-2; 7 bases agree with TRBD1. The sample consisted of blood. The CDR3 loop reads CASSVGTALSLYGYTF. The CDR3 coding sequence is TGTGCCAGCAGCGTTGGGACAGCCCTTAGCCTTTATGGCTACACCTTC.